The 15 T cell receptor beta chains presented below share a single source sample, sequenced in a study of tumor-infiltrating lymphocytes in localized non-small cell lung cancer. Sequencing was performed with immunoSEQ multiplex PCR; in TCRdb, only in-frame clones are kept and a portion is missing. Among around 25,000 clones listed, around 75% were seen once. Sample: lung tumor tissue. These receptor sequences come from a human donor with non-small cell lung cancer.

The chain recombines TRBV18 with TRBJ2-3; D remains unclear. CDR3 length: 12 residues. Trimming took 3 bases from V and 3 from J, leaving 4 bases between them. Germline V gives CDR1 KGHSH, CDR2 LQKENI. The chain's CDR3 is CASSPKTDTQYF. DNA of the CDR3: TGTGCCAGCTCACCCAAGACAGATACGCAGTATTTT. The full variable domain, its missing parts supplied by reference TRBV18 and TRBJ2-3, is NAGVMQNPRHLVRRRGQEARLRCSPMKGHSHVYWYRQLPEEGLKFMVYLQKENIIDESGMPKERFSAEFPKEGPSILRIQQVVRGDSAAYFCASSPKTDTQYFGPGTRLTVL.

The chain carries TRBV7-9 and TRBJ2-7, with D perhaps matching TRBD2 (5 bases). This CDR3 has 14 amino acids. The V gene lost 5 bases and the J gene lost 4 bases, with 15 bases spanning the gap. Germline V gene sequence: CDR1 SEHNR, CDR2 FQNEAQ (reference sequence). The CDR3 DNA is TGTGCCAGCAGCCAAGCCGGGGATAATTACGAGCAGTACTTC. Translating gives CASSQAGDNYEQYF.

This chain uses TRBV7-2 with TRBJ2-7; D is possibly TRBD1 (6 bases). V was shortened by 4 bases and J by 6 bases, with 10 bases between the two germline ends. The CDR3 is 12 residues long. Germline values: CDR1 SGHTA, CDR2 FQGNSA. The CDR3 sequence is CASSSQGFEQYF. DNA for the CDR3: TGTGCCAGCAGCTCACAGGGATTCGAGCAGTACTTC.

This clone was detected a few times. The CDR3 nucleotides are TGTGCCAGCAGCTCTGGACTAGCGGGGGCTGGGGCCAACGTCCTGACTTTC. Amino acid sequence: CASSSGLAGAGANVLTF. The rearrangement joins TRBV7-9 to TRBJ2-6; 13 bases match TRBD2. Per germline, CDR1 SEHNR and CDR2 FQNEAQ (reference sequence). With V trimmed by 4 bases and J by 2 bases, 2 bases remained unmatched. There are 17 residues in the CDR3.

This chain joins TRBV7-9 and TRBJ2-7; 8 bases map to TRBD1. V dropped 6 bases and J dropped 7; count of bases not matched to a gene: 11. Germline V gene data show CDR1 as SEHNR and CDR2 as FQNEAQ (reference sequence). This CDR3 region has 14 residues. The CDR3 coding sequence is TGTGCCAGCAGTCCCAGGACAGGGATAGGAGAGCAGTACTTC. Protein product: CASSPRTGIGEQYF.

The rearrangement joins TRBV7-2 to TRBJ2-2; 14 bases agree with TRBD2. The J segment lost 5 bases and the V segment lost 6 bases, leaving 11 bases of the junction unmatched. This CDR3 contains 18 residues. CDR1 is SGHTA, CDR2 FQGNSA, per germline. The CDR3 sequence is CASSSGLAGARGTGELFF. The CDR3 region has the DNA TGTGCCAGCAGTTCGGGACTAGCGGGGGCTCGAGGGACCGGGGAGCTGTTTTTT.

This clone has only one observation. The gene calls are TRBV14 and TRBJ1-1; a weak D match, TRBD1 (6 bases). This CDR3 region has 15 residues. Trimming stripped 4 bases from V and 1 base from J, with 13 bases between. Germline V gene sequence: CDR1 SGHDN, CDR2 FVKESK. CDR3 in DNA: TGTGCCAGCAGCCCCAGCGGGGGGCAGAACACTGAAGCTTTCTTT. This sequence encodes CASSPSGGQNTEAFF.

The chain is built from TRBV18 and TRBJ1-6; D gene uncertain. Trimming pared 3 bases from V and 7 bases from J, leaving 13 bases between. From germline, CDR1 is KGHSH and CDR2 LQKENI. The CDR3 length is 15 residues. The CDR3 loop is CASSPDPLGNSPLHF. As DNA, the CDR3 is TGTGCCAGCTCACCGGACCCCCTTGGCAATTCACCCCTCCACTTT. The complete variable domain, with remaining parts taken from reference TRBV18 and TRBJ1-6, reads NAGVMQNPRHLVRRRGQEARLRCSPMKGHSHVYWYRQLPEEGLKFMVYLQKENIIDESGMPKERFSAEFPKEGPSILRIQQVVRGDSAAYFCASSPDPLGNSPLHFGNGTRLTVT.

The chain recombines TRBV18 with TRBJ2-7, with TRBD1 as a possible D gene (5 bases). Trimming took off 6 bases at V and 4 bases at J, with 10 bases between the two ends. Per the germline V gene, CDR1 is KGHSH and CDR2 is LQKENI. This CDR3 contains 12 residues. The CDR3 bases are TGTGCCAGCTCCAGAGACAGTTACGAGCAGTACTTC. It specifies CASSRDSYEQYF.

The gene calls are TRBV19 and TRBJ1-1; D might be TRBD1 (6 bases). This CDR3 region has 16 residues. Germline V lookup: CDR1 LNHDA, CDR2 SQIVND (reference sequence). V gave up 7 bases and J gave up 3 bases, with 21 bases separating them. The CDR3 bases are TGTGCCAGTACTATCCTCGCGCCAGGGGACTACACTGAAGCTTTCTTT. Translation: CASTILAPGDYTEAFF.

The V and J genes are TRBV9 and TRBJ1-4; no clear D. The V end was cut by 2 bases, the J end by 3 bases, with 11 bases between. CDR1 and CDR2 from the germline V gene are SGDLS and YYNGEE. The CDR3 has 15 amino acids. The CDR3 DNA sequence: TGTGCCAGCAGCGTTCAAGACACCTCTAATGAAAAACTGTTTTTT. The encoded protein is CASSVQDTSNEKLFF.

In this sample, this clone turned up a few times. The chain employs TRBV11-3 and TRBJ2-1, with 8 bases fitting TRBD1. After removal of 7 bases from V and 5 bases from J, the junction contained 10 bases not matched to a gene. The germline V gene has CDR1 SGHNT and CDR2 YENEEA. This CDR3 has 15 amino acids. In DNA form, the CDR3 reads TGTGCCAGCACCACAGGGCAGGGGGCCCACAATGAGCAGTTCTTC. This sequence encodes CASTTGQGAHNEQFF.

The CDR3 protein is CASSQGGAGNTEAFF. Here the CDR3 DNA reads TGCGCCAGCAGCCAAGGAGGGGCCGGGAACACTGAAGCTTTCTTT. J is TRBJ1-1 and V is TRBV4-3; D possibly corresponds to TRBD1 (5 bases). Trimming cost V 1 base and J 1 base, with 10 bases left between them. The CDR3 runs 15 residues. Per germline, CDR1 LGHNA and CDR2 YSLEER.

V gene TRBV5-1 combines with J gene TRBJ2-5, with D possibly TRBD1 on 6 matching bases. V shed 3 bases and J shed 4 bases, with 13 bases lying between them. CDR3 length: 14 amino acids. The germline gives CDR1 SGHRS, CDR2 YFSETQ. CDR3 sequence reads: CASSSTGYRETQYF. The DNA for the CDR3 is TGCGCCAGCAGCTCAACAGGGTACCGAGAGACCCAGTACTTC.

This sequence joins TRBV7-2 and TRBJ2-3, with unresolved D. The germline V gene has CDR1 SGHTA and CDR2 FQGNSA. V was shortened by 5 bases and J by 9 bases, with 15 bases between the two germline ends. The CDR3 contains 13 residues. CDR3 DNA sequence: TGTGCCAGCAGCCTCCTTCATGGCGACACGCAGTATTTT. It encodes CASSLLHGDTQYF.